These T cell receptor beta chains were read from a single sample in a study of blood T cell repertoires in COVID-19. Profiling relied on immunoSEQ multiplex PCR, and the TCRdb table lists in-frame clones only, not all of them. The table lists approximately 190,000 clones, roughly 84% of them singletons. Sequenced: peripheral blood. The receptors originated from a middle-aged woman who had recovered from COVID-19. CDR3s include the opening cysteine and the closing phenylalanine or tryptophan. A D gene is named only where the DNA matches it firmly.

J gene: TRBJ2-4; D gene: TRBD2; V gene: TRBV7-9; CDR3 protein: CASSWGLAGDTLAKNIQYF; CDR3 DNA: TGTGCCAGCAGCTGGGGACTAGCGGGAGATACTCTAGCCAAAAACATTCAGTACTTC
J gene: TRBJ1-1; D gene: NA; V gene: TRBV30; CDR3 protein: CAWSPQGITEAFF; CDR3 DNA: TGTGCCTGGAGCCCTCAGGGTATCACTGAAGCTTTCTTT
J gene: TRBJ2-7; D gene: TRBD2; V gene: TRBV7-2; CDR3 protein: CASRYPGLAAYEQYF; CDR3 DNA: TGTGCCAGCAGATATCCCGGACTAGCGGCCTACGAGCAGTACTTC
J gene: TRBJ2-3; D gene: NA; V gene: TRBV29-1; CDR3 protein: CSVERGSNTQYF; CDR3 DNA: TGCAGCGTTGAACGCGGTTCAAATACGCAGTATTTT
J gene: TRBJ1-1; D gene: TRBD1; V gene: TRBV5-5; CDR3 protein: CASSGRGLNTEAFF; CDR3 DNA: TGTGCCAGCAGCGGCAGGGGGCTGAACACTGAAGCTTTCTTT
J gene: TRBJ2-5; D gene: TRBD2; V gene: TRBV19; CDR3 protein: CASKISGRAMETQYF; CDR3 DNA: TGTGCCAGTAAGATCAGCGGGAGGGCCATGGAGACCCAGTACTTC
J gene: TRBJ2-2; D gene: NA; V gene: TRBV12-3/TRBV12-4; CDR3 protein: CASKQAGELFF; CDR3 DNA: TGTGCCAGCAAACAGGCCGGGGAGCTGTTTTTT
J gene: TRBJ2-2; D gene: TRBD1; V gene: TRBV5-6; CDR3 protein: CASRAGTGARDDTGELFF; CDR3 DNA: TGTGCCAGCAGGGCCGGGACAGGGGCTCGGGATGACACCGGGGAGCTGTTTTTT
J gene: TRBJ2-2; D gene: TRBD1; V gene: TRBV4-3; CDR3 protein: CASSQDWVGQGNTGELFF; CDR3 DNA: TGCGCCAGCAGCCAAGATTGGGTAGGACAGGGGAACACCGGGGAGCTGTTTTTT
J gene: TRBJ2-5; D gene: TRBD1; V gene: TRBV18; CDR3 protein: CASSRTGQETQYF; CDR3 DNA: TGTGCCAGCTCAAGGACAGGTCAAGAGACCCAGTACTTC
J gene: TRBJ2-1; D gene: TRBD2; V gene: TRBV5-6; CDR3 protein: CASSTPLAGGNEQFF; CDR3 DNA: TGTGCCAGCAGCACACCCCTAGCGGGAGGTAATGAGCAGTTCTTC
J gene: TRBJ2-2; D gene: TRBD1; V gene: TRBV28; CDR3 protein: CATRTGGTGELFF; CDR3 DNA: TGTGCCACCCGGACAGGGGGCACCGGGGAGCTGTTTTTT
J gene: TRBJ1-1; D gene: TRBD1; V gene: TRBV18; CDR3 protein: CASSPRDRSGTEAFF; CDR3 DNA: TGTGCCAGCTCACCTCGGGACAGGTCGGGCACTGAAGCTTTCTTT
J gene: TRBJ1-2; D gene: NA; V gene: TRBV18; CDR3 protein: CASSRQADGYTF; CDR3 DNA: TGTGCCAGCTCCCGACAGGCTGATGGCTACACCTTC
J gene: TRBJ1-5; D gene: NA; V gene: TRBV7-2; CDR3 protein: CASSLNRVRRDQPQHF; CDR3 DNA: TGTGCCAGCAGCCTCAACAGGGTTCGTCGAGATCAGCCCCAGCATTTT
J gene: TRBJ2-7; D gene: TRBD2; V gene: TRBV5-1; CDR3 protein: CASSVGTSGPYEQYF; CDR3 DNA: TGCGCCAGCAGCGTCGGGACTAGCGGACCCTACGAGCAGTACTTC
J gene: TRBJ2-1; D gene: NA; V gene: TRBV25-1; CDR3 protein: CASSEYGRNEQFF; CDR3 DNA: TGTGCCAGCAGTGAATATGGTCGGAATGAGCAGTTCTTC
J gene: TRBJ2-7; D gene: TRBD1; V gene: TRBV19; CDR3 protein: CASRAGQGVSYEQYF; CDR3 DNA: TGTGCCAGTAGAGCGGGACAGGGAGTCTCCTACGAGCAGTACTTC
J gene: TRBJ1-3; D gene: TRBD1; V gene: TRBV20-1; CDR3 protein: CSASTGGSGNTIYF; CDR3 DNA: TGCAGTGCTAGTACAGGGGGCTCCGGAAACACCATATATTTT
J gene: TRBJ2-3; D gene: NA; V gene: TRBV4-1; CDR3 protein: CASSQDNKRRVSASTDTQYF; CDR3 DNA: TGCGCCAGCAGCCAAGATAATAAGCGTCGCGTGTCAGCTAGCACAGATACGCAGTATTTT